A selection of T cell receptor beta chains follows, all from one sample in a study of T cells in Graves' hyperthyroidism and ophthalmopathy. TCRdb processed the multiplex PCR reads anew with MiXCR; each CDR3 protein has one entry. Of a few hundred thousand distinct CDR3 sequences listed, roughly an eighth are singletons. Sequencing used blood. These receptors came from a woman younger than 30 with Graves' hyperthyroidism. Both conserved end residues are part of each CDR3. A D gene is named only where the DNA matches it firmly. Some rows mark clone size as missing; the rest say once, few, many or name a class of expanded clone.

>TRBJ2-1|TRBD2|NA|TRBV5-1
CASSLGVSGTHNEQFF
TGCGCCAGCAGCTTGGGGGTTAGCGGGACGCATAATGAGCAGTTCTTC
>TRBJ2-5|TRBD2|many|TRBV9
CASSAEWTSGETQYF
TGTGCCAGCAGCGCAGAGTGGACTAGCGGGGAGACCCAGTACTTC
>TRBJ2-7|NA|many|TRBV11-3
CASSLGADSYEQYF
TGTGCCAGCAGCTTAGGCGCAGACTCCTACGAGCAGTACTTC
>TRBJ1-5|NA|few|TRBV7-2
CASSPLGVQPQHF
TGTGCCAGCAGCCCCTTAGGCGTCCAGCCCCAGCATTTT
>TRBJ2-5|NA|NA|TRBV9
CASSVLSQYF
TGTGCCAGCAGCGTGTTGTCCCAGTACTTC
>TRBJ2-5|TRBD2|many|TRBV11-2
CASSSEVGLAGQETQYF
TGTGCCAGCAGCTCAGAAGTGGGACTAGCGGGACAAGAGACCCAGTACTTC
>TRBJ1-3|NA|NA|TRBV28
CASSSQSSGNTIYF
TGTGCCAGCAGTTCCCAGAGCTCTGGAAACACCATATATTTT
>TRBJ1-3|NA|NA|TRBV19
CASKLAGNTIYF
TGTGCCTCGAAGTTAGCGGGAAACACCATATATTTT
>TRBJ2-2|TRBD1|many|TRBV28
CASSRGTASYTGELFF
TGTGCCAGCAGCAGAGGGACAGCTTCCTACACCGGGGAGCTGTTTTTT
>TRBJ2-1|TRBD1|many|TRBV12-3/TRBV12-4
CASSPTGTINNEQFF
TGTGCCAGCAGCCCGACAGGGACAATAAACAATGAGCAGTTCTTC
>TRBJ2-1|NA|few|TRBV9
CASSGARDANYNEQFF
TGTGCCAGCAGCGGTGCCCGGGACGCTAACTACAATGAGCAGTTCTTC
>TRBJ1-2|NA|few|TRBV29-1
CSVELGGGGYTF
TGCAGCGTTGAGTTGGGGGGCGGGGGCTACACCTTC
>TRBJ1-3|TRBD1|few|TRBV6-1
CASRTDRDGNTIYF
TGTGCCAGCAGGACGGACAGGGATGGAAACACCATATATTTT
>TRBJ2-3|NA|once|TRBV2
CAGSYTEGTDTQYF
TGTGCCGGCAGTTATACGGAGGGCACAGATACGCAGTATTTT
>TRBJ2-7|NA|many|TRBV2
CASRGAPEQYF
TGTGCCAGCAGGGGGGCTCCCGAGCAGTACTTC
>TRBJ1-1|NA|many|TRBV29-1
CSGEEPEAEAFF
TGCAGCGGCGAGGAGCCGGAGGCTGAAGCTTTCTTT
>TRBJ2-5|NA|many|TRBV28
CASSSQGFRKETQYF
TGTGCCAGCAGTTCCCAGGGATTCCGTAAAGAGACCCAGTACTTC
>TRBJ1-1|NA|many|TRBV30
CAWTRGEDTEAFF
TGTGCCTGGACCCGTGGGGAGGACACTGAAGCTTTCTTT
>TRBJ1-1|NA|many|TRBV27
CASSLQTVTGKNTEAFF
TGTGCCAGCAGTTTACAGACTGTCACAGGAAAGAACACTGAAGCTTTCTTT
>TRBJ1-1|TRBD1|many|TRBV9
CASSVGPGGVTEAFF
TGTGCCAGCAGCGTAGGCCCAGGGGGCGTCACTGAAGCTTTCTTT
>TRBJ2-1|TRBD1|many|TRBV24-1
CATSEQTGSSYNEQFF
TGTGCCACCAGTGAGCAGACAGGGAGCTCCTACAATGAGCAGTTCTTC
>TRBJ2-2|NA|many|TRBV5-1
CASSLPGTGELFF
TGCGCCAGCAGCTTGCCCGGGACCGGGGAGCTGTTTTTT
>TRBJ2-7|TRBD2|many|TRBV5-1
CASSPGLAGNEQYF
TGCGCCAGCAGCCCGGGACTAGCGGGAAACGAGCAGTACTTC
>TRBJ2-3|NA|many|TRBV6-4
CASSRGSESTDTQYF
TGTGCCAGCAGTCGGGGGAGTGAAAGTACAGATACGCAGTATTTT
>TRBJ2-1|TRBD2|NA|TRBV7-9
CASSQTSGRAIYNEQFF
TGTGCCAGCAGCCAGACTAGCGGGAGGGCGATCTACAATGAGCAGTTCTTC
>TRBJ1-6|TRBD1|few|TRBV12-3/TRBV12-4
CASSNRDRGSPLHF
TGTGCCAGCAGTAACCGGGACAGGGGTTCACCCCTCCACTTT
>TRBJ2-2|NA|many|TRBV20-1
CSARGPAGELFF
TGCAGTGCTAGAGGGCCAGCCGGGGAGCTGTTTTTT
>TRBJ2-7|TRBD1|few|TRBV28
CASRNGQGASGEQYF
TGTGCCAGCAGGAATGGACAGGGGGCTTCGGGGGAGCAGTACTTC
>TRBJ1-1|NA|many|TRBV13
CASSQDSTNTEAFF
TGTGCCAGCAGCCAAGATAGTACAAACACTGAAGCTTTCTTT
>TRBJ2-1|TRBD2|NA|TRBV24-1
CATSDPSTSGSYNEQFF
TGTGCCACCAGTGATCCCTCGACTAGCGGATCCTACAATGAGCAGTTCTTC
>TRBJ1-1|NA|many|TRBV3-1
CASSQVGPNTEAFF
TGTGCCAGCAGCCAGGTTGGACCTAACACTGAAGCTTTCTTT
>TRBJ2-3|NA|many|TRBV14
CASSQGASSTQYF
TGTGCCAGCAGCCAAGGAGCGTCCTCTACGCAGTATTTT
>TRBJ2-2|NA|many|TRBV5-1
CASSLSVFSSGELFF
TGCGCCAGCAGCTTGAGCGTCTTCAGCTCCGGGGAGCTGTTTTTT
>TRBJ2-1|NA|many|TRBV7-2
CASSLAGSNEQFF
TGTGCCAGCAGCTTAGCGGGCTCCAATGAGCAGTTCTTC
>TRBJ2-5|NA|few|TRBV19
CASSIEKETQYF
TGTGCCAGTAGTATTGAGAAAGAGACCCAGTACTTC
>TRBJ1-2|TRBD1|many|TRBV19
CASRGTEHTSNYGYTF
TGTGCCAGTAGGGGGACAGAGCATACGTCTAACTATGGCTACACCTTC
>TRBJ2-2|TRBD1|NA|TRBV6-1
CASRAGGNTGELFF
TGTGCCAGCCGTGCAGGGGGGAACACCGGGGAGCTGTTTTTT
>TRBJ2-7|NA|many|TRBV3-1
CASSQDLGVYEQYF
TGTGCCAGCAGCCAAGACTTGGGGGTCTACGAGCAGTACTTC
>TRBJ2-1|NA|many|TRBV6-1
CASRPGPARPSSYNEQFF
TGTGCCAGCAGGCCCGGCCCAGCCCGCCCGAGCTCCTACAATGAGCAGTTCTTC
>TRBJ1-5|NA|NA|TRBV20-1
CSARRGVGPQHF
TGCAGTGCTAGAAGAGGCGTCGGGCCCCAGCATTTT
>TRBJ2-1|NA|many|TRBV11-3
CASSFRGAEQFF
TGTGCCAGCAGCTTTCGGGGGGCAGAGCAGTTCTTC
>TRBJ2-2|TRBD2|few|TRBV4-1
CASSQVGLAATGELFF
TGCGCCAGCAGCCAAGTTGGTCTAGCGGCCACCGGGGAGCTGTTTTTT
>TRBJ2-3|NA|many|TRBV3-1
CASSPFRWGTDTQYF
TGTGCCAGCAGCCCCTTCCGGTGGGGCACAGATACGCAGTATTTT
>TRBJ2-1|NA|many|TRBV24-1
CATSDTRYRDGSSYNEQFF
TGTGCCACCAGTGACACCCGGTACAGGGATGGGAGCTCCTACAATGAGCAGTTCTTC
>TRBJ1-1|NA|many|TRBV3-1
CASSPTRNTEAFF
TGTGCCAGCAGTCCTACTCGGAACACTGAAGCTTTCTTT
>TRBJ2-1|NA|many|TRBV5-6
CASSLATNEQFF
TGTGCCAGCAGCTTGGCTACGAATGAGCAGTTCTTC
>TRBJ2-7|NA|many|TRBV28
CASSSRPGVLGYEQYF
TGTGCCAGCAGCTCTCGTCCGGGGGTACTGGGGTACGAGCAGTACTTC
>TRBJ1-2|NA|many|TRBV6-2/TRBV6-3
CASSGGLDNSYGYTF
TGTGCCAGCAGTGGGGGATTGGACAATTCCTATGGCTACACCTTC
>TRBJ2-3|NA|many|TRBV28
CASSLPGADTQYF
TGTGCCAGCAGTTTACCGGGGGCAGATACGCAGTATTTT
>TRBJ1-5|NA|many|TRBV6-1
CASSREFGNQPQHF
TGTGCCAGCAGCAGGGAGTTCGGCAATCAGCCCCAGCATTTT
>TRBJ1-5|NA|few|TRBV7-2
CASSLDPPAAQHF
TGTGCCAGCAGCTTAGACCCCCCCGCCGCGCAGCATTTT
>TRBJ1-2|TRBD1|NA|TRBV19
CASRRPGQNIYGYTF
TGTGCCAGTAGACGCCCGGGACAGAATATCTATGGCTACACCTTC
>TRBJ1-2|TRBD1|NA|TRBV4-1
CASSQPDRGLKGYTF
TGCGCCAGCAGCCAACCCGACAGGGGGCTAAAGGGCTACACCTTC
>TRBJ1-2|NA|many|TRBV7-2
CASSPDVSYGYTF
TGTGCCAGCAGCCCCGATGTCTCCTATGGCTACACCTTC